This TCR beta chain was recorded in a study of persistence of HIV-infected CD4 T cells. Sequencing used immunoSEQ version 4 in survey mode. Measured with immunoSEQ multiplex PCR; TCRdb has only the in-frame clones, and not every one. The sample includes some 37,000 clones, 82% of them seen just once. This clone was counted once. The antigen remains undetermined. An overlapping HIV-1 Gag peptide pool stimulated these cells at 0.95 to 1 ug/peptide/mL. Sorted nonresponding memory CD4+ T cells were CD40L-negative, CD69-negative, CD45RO-high. The starting material was cultured CD4+ T cells from PBMCs, obtained from a patient who received antiretroviral therapy. The clonotype comes from an adult with HIV. The donor label of this sample is uncertain.

The CDR3 bases are TGTGCCACCAGTGATTCGCGAGAAAACATTCAGTACTTC. Translated, it gives CATSDSRENIQYF. The rearrangement joins TRBV24-1 to TRBJ2-4, with D hard to call. V gave up 2 bases and J gave up 5 bases, with 6 bases separating them. Per the germline V gene, CDR1 is KGHDR and CDR2 is SFDVKD. This CDR3 is 13 amino acids long.